This TCR beta chain was sequenced during a study of Graves' ophthalmopathy and Graves' hyperthyroidism (dated by TCRdb to about 2018). Background for the entire study: Peripheral blood was collected before any treatment was given, at the time of initial diagnosis. Following sample collection, hyperthyroidism patients were given methimazole at a starting dose of 30 mg daily, and ophthalmopathy patients were given high-dose intravenous methylprednisolone. In total, over 130 blood samples were TCR-sequenced: roughly 45 ophthalmopathy, approximately 75 hyperthyroidism and roughly 17 hyperthyroidism-to-ophthalmopathy patients. The study used TCR beta repertoire signatures to distinguish Graves' ophthalmopathy from Graves' hyperthyroidism and to predict progression to ophthalmopathy. T-cell repertoires of thyroid tissue and blood were compared in six or seven hyperthyroidism patients. An independent validation cohort was composed of around 19 hyperthyroidism patients and around 16 patients who later progressed from hyperthyroidism to ophthalmopathy. A discovery set of 100 patients (more than 40 ophthalmopathy, under 65 stable hyperthyroidism) was enrolled to explore V-J signatures distinguishing ophthalmopathy from hyperthyroidism. Summary of the overall study and its limitations: Most of the expanded thyroid clonotypes with a frequency above 0.001 were also detected in blood, and it was suggested that the thyroid immune response may be reflected by blood repertoires. In validation, the model predicted ophthalmopathy progression with about 71% sensitivity and around 72% specificity; some 13 predicted patients were CT-confirmed with GO in a median of about 6.2 months. Sample size was not statistically predetermined, and group allocation was not concealed from the investigators. In cross-validation, the 13-signature model distinguished ophthalmopathy from stable hyperthyroidism with nearly 90% sensitivity and 81.08% specificity, while in the test set the corresponding values were roughly 80% and 75%.

From cysteine to phenylalanine, the CDR3 is 15 amino acids long. CDR3 DNA only is kept here, 45 bases in frame from base 1. Between the V and J ends, shortened by 5 bases and 3 bases respectively, the junction contains 15 bases. The germline V gene (reference sequence) gives CDR1 as SEHNR and CDR2 as FQNEAQ. For repertoire sequencing, the TCR beta CDR3 regions were amplified from RNA transcripts. A first-round RT-PCR used HTBI primers with the Qiagen OneStep RT-PCR kit, followed by a second-round multiplex PCR, size selection and purification. The libraries underwent paired-end sequencing with 100 bp reads on an Illumina HiSeq2000. As for the authors' bioinformatics: SOAPnuke was used for read processing, and reads with adapters, uncalled bases, a mean Phred below 15, or no exact constant-primer or identifier match were discarded. COPE v1.2.5 was used to merge high-quality paired reads. Each unique nucleotide sequence was defined as a clonotype, and clonotypes were aligned to IMGT TRB V, D and J references with MiTCR v1.1. The analysis was limited to V-J combinations with a frequency above 0.0001, which together covered more than 98% of repertoires. A TCR clonal expansion and chaos score per V-J combination was defined as the ratio of F50 clonal expansion to chaos observed in the TCRdist matrix. Features were reduced by Welch's t-statistics and random forest to 10 to 15 V-J combinations, which fed a naive Bayes classifier. Thyroid-blood repertoire similarity was quantified with the Morisita-Horn index. Starting from the raw public reads, TCRdb applied fastp trimming at Q25, assembled clones with MiXCR and retained in-frame beta chains. One record per CDR3 amino acid sequence lists the most common genes and DNA. TCRdb, not the authors, supplied the V and J calls. Within this sample are around 36,000 distinct CDR3 sequences, with approximately 55% of them counted one time only. Roughly 25% of the sample rests with the top ten.

This clonotype has only one observation. Its antigen is currently not known. A much larger clone differs by one base, so this may be a read error. Hyperthyroidism was considered stable if no progression to ophthalmopathy occurred within 18 months of follow-up. Hyperthyroidism patients were newly diagnosed, with disease duration under 2 months, and aged 18 to 65 years. Patients were excluded if they had other autoimmune diseases, uncontrolled infections, pregnancy or lactation. Clinical symptoms, serum thyroxine, TRAb, thyroid ultrasound and orbital computed tomography were used for diagnosis. PBMCs were isolated from 7.5 to 10 ml of fresh peripheral blood by Ficoll-Paque density gradient centrifugation. Total RNA was extracted with Trizol reagent and quality-checked on an Agilent 2100 Bioanalyzer.

Sequenced material: peripheral blood. The clonotype was recovered from an adult woman with stable Graves' hyperthyroidism. Recombination connected TRBV7-9 to TRBJ2-3; the D gene is possibly TRBD2, with 6 bases matching. The DNA sequence is as follows: TGTGCCAGCAGCCTACCAACCGGGAGAACAGATACGCAGTATTTT. Its protein product is CASSLPTGRTDTQYF.